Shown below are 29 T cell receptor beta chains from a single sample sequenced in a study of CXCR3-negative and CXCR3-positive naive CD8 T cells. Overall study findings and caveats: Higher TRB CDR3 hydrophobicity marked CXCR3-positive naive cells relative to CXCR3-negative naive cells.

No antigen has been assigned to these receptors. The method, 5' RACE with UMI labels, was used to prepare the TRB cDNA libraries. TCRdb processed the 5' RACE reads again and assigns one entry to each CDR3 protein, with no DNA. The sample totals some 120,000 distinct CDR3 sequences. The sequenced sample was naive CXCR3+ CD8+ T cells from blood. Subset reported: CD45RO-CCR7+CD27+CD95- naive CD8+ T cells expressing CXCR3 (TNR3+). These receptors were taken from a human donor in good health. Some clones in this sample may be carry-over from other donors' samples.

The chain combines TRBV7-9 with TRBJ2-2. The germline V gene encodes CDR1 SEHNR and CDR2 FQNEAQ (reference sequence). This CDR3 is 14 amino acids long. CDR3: CASSLRTNTGELFF.

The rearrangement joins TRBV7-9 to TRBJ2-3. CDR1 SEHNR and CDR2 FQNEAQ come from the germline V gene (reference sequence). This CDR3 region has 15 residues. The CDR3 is CASSLVTYYTDTQYF.

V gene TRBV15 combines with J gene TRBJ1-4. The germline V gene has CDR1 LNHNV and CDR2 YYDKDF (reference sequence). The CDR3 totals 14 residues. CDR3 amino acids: CATSRGPESEKLFF.

This CDR3 is CSGTGVWTGELFF. The chain joins TRBV29-1 to TRBJ2-2; TCRdb outputs TRBD1, but without DNA this stays unchecked. Germline values: CDR1 SQVTM, CDR2 ANQGSEA. The CDR3 totals 13 residues.

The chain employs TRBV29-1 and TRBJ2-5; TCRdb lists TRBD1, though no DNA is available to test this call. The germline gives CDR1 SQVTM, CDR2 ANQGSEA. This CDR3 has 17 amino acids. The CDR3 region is CSVVPLSDTGKQETQYF. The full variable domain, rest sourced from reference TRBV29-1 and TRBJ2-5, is SAVISQKPSRDICQRGTSLTIQCQVDSQVTMMFWYRQQPGQSLTLIATANQGSEATYESGFVIDKFPISRPNLTFSTLTVSNMSPEDSSIYLCSVVPLSDTGKQETQYFGPGTRLLVL.

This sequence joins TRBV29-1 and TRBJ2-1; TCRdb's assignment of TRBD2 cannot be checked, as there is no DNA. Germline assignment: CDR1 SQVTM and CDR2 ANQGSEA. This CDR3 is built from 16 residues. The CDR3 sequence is CSALSTGTSGSVEQFF.

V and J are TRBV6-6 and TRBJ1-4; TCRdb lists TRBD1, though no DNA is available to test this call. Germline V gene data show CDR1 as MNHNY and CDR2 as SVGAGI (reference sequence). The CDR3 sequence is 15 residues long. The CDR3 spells CASSSTGGANEKLFF.

This chain's CDR3 is CSADATGEFYGYTF. The chain combines TRBV20-1 with TRBJ1-2; the D call from TCRdb, TRBD1, cannot be confirmed without DNA. This CDR3 spans 14 amino acids. Germline V lookup: CDR1 DFQATT, CDR2 SNEGSKA (reference sequence).

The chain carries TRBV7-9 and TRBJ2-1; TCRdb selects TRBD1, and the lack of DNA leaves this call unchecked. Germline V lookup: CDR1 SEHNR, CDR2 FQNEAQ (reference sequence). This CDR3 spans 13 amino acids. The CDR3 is CASSRPLANEQFF.

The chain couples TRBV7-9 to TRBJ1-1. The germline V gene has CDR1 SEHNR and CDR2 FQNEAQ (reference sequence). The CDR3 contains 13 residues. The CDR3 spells CASSPTSADEAFF.

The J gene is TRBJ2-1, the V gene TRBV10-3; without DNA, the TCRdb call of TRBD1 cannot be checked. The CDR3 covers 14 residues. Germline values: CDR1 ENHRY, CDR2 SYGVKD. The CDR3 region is CAIRTGFVQNEQFF.

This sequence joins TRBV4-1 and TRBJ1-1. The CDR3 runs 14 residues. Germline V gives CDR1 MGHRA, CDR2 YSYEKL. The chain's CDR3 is CASTPVGMNTEAFF.

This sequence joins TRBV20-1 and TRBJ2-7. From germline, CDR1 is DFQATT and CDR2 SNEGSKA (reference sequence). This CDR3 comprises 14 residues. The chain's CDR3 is CSAAPTSTAYEQYF.

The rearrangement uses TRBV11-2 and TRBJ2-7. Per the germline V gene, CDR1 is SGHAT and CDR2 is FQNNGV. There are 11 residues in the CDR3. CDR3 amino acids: CASSLLHEQYF.

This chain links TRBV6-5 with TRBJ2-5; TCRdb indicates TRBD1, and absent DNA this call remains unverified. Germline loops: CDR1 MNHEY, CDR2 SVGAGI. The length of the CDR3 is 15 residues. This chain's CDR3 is CASSGRTGGKETQYF.

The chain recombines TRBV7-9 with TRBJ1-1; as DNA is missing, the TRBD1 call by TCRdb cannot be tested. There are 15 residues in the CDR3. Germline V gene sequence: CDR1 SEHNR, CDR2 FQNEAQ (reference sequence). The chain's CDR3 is CASSSPGQKNTEVFF.

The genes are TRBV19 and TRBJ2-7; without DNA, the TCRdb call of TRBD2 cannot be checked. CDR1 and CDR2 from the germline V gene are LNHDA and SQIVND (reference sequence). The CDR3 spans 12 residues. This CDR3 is CASGDLTYEQYF. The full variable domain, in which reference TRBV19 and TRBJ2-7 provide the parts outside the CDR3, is DGGITQSPKYLFRKEGQNVTLSCEQNLNHDAMYWYRQDPGQGLRLIYYSQIVNDFQKGDIAEGYSVSREKKESFPLTVTSAQKNPTAFYLCASGDLTYEQYFGPGTRLTVT.

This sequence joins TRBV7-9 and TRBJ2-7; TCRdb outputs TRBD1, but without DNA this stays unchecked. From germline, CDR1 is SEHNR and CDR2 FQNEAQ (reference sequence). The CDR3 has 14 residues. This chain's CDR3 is CASSLVGWGDEQYF.

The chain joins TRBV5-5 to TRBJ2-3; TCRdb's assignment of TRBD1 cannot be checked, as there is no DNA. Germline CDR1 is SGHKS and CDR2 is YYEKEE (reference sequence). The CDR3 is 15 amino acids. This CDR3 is CASSWGTEEEDTQYF.

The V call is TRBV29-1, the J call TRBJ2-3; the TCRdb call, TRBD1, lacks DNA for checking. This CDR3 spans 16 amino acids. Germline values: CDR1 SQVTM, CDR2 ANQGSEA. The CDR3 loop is CSVEATQGGHTDTQYF.

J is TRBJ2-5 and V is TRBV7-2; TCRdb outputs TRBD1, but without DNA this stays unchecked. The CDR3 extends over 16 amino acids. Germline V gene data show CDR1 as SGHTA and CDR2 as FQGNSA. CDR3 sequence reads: CASSLWGAGWSETQYF. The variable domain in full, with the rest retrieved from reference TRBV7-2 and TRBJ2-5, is GAGVSQSPSNKVTEKGKDVELRCDPISGHTALYWYRQSLGQGLEFLIYFQGNSAPDKSGLPSDRFSAERTGGSVSTLTIQRTQQEDSAVYLCASSLWGAGWSETQYFGPGTRLLVL.

The CDR3 here is CASSFRDPRYNEQFF. The chain couples TRBV12-3 or TRBV12-4 to TRBJ2-1; the TRBD1 assignment by TCRdb is unverifiable without DNA. The CDR3 runs 15 residues.

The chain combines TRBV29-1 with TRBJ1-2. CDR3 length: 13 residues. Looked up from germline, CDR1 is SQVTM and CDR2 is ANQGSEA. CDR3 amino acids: CSVHLLEAYGYTF.

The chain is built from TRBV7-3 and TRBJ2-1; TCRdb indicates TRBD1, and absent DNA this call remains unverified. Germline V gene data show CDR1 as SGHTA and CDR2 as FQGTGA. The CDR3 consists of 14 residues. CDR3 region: CASSSGGSYNEQFF.

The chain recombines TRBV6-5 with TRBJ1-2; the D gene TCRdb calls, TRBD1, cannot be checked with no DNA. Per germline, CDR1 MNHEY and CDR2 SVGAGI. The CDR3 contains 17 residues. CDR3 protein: CASSYTPPRQGSYGYTF.

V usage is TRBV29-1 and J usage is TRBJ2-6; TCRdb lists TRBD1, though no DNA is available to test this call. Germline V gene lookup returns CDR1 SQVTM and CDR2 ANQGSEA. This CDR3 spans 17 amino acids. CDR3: CSVHEGQGAAGANVLTF. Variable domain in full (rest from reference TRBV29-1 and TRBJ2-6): SAVISQKPSRDICQRGTSLTIQCQVDSQVTMMFWYRQQPGQSLTLIATANQGSEATYESGFVIDKFPISRPNLTFSTLTVSNMSPEDSSIYLCSVHEGQGAAGANVLTFGAGSRLTVL.

The CDR3: CASSAITGELFF. This chain uses TRBV2 with TRBJ2-2. The CDR3 contains 12 residues. Looked up from germline, CDR1 is SNHLY and CDR2 is FYNNEI.

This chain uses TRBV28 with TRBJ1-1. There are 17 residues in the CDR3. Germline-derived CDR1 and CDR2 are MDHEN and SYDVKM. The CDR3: CASSLLLTRSSNTEAFF.

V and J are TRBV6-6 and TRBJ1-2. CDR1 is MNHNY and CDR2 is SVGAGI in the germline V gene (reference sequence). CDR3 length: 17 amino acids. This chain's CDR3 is CASSPTGRVEANYGYTF.